This T cell receptor (beta chain) was sequenced for a study of CXCR3-negative and CXCR3-positive naive CD8 T cells. The study's findings and limits: Hydrophobicity of TRB CDR3s was greater in CXCR3-positive naive cells than in CXCR3-negative naive cells.

The libraries of TRB cDNA were prepared using 5' RACE with UMI labels. From the 5' RACE reads, TCRdb lists one entry per CDR3 protein and no DNA. This sample's table has roughly 93,000 distinct CDR3 sequences. Germline loops: CDR1 SGHVS, CDR2 FQNEAQ. The CDR3 has 19 residues. Details on this clonotype: Its target is unknown.

Source material: naive CXCR3+ CD8+ T cells from blood. Subset given: CD45RO-CCR7+CD27+CD95- naive CD8+ T cells expressing CXCR3 (TNR3+). The receptor's source is a human donor in good health. Some clones in this sample may be carry-over from other donors' samples. The rearrangement links TRBV7-8 to TRBJ2-1; the D call of TRBD1 rests on TCRdb alone, since no DNA is present to check it. The CDR3 is CASSHPHFYSDSSYNEQFF.